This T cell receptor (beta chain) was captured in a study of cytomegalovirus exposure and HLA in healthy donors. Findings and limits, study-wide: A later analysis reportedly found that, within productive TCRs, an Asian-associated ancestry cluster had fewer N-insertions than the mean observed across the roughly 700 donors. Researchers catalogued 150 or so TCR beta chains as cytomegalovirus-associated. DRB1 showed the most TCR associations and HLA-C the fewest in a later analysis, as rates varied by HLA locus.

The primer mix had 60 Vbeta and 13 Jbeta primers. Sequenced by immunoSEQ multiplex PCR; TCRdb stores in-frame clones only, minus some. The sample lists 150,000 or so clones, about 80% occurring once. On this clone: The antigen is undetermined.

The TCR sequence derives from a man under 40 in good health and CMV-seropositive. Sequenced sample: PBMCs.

CDR3 DNA: TGCGCCAGCAGCCAAGATTACGTTGGCAACCCAAAAGAGACCCAGTACTTC. It yields the protein CASSQDYVGNPKETQYF. This chain joins TRBV4-3 and TRBJ2-5; D is unresolved. This CDR3 contains 17 residues. The V and J ends lost 0 bases and 3 bases respectively, with 17 bases between them. Germline V gene data show CDR1 as LGHNA and CDR2 as YSLEER.